The 29 T cell receptor beta chains below come from one sample, sequenced in a study of Graves' ophthalmopathy and Graves' hyperthyroidism. Using RNA transcripts, the TCR beta CDR3 regions were amplified. The first round was an RT-PCR with HTBI primers, and the second round was a multiplex PCR. TCRdb independently ran MiXCR on the multiplex PCR reads; one entry per CDR3 protein. The sample yields approximately 410,000 distinct CDR3 sequences, 15% to 19% seen once. Specimen: peripheral blood. Every receptor here comes from a woman between 18 and 30 years old with stable Graves' hyperthyroidism.

In this sample, this clonotype turned up many times. The chain has TRBV7-8 and TRBJ2-7; no reliable D call. V lost 5 bases and J lost 2, with 16 bases in between. In germline, CDR1 is SGHVS, CDR2 FQNEAQ. The CDR3 totals 15 residues. The DNA for the CDR3 is TGTGCCAGCAGCCGACGTCGAGATGGAACCTACGAGCAGTACTTC. Its protein product is CASSRRRDGTYEQYF. Full variable domain (rest looked up from reference TRBV7-8 and TRBJ2-7): GAGVSQSPRYKVAKRGQDVALRCDPISGHVSLFWYQQALGQGPEFLTYFQNEAQLDKSGLPSDRFFAERPEGSVSTLKIQRTQQEDSAVYLCASSRRRDGTYEQYFGPGTRLTVT.

This clonotype was recorded at least ten times. The chain is built from TRBV5-6 and TRBJ1-2; D perhaps matches TRBD1 (5 bases). The length of the CDR3 is 14 residues. Trimming removed 1 base from V and 2 bases from J, with 9 bases in between. From germline, CDR1 is SGHDT and CDR2 YYEEEE. CDR3 nucleotides: TGTGCCAGCAGCTTGATCGCAGGGAACTATGGCTACACCTTC. Amino acid sequence: CASSLIAGNYGYTF.

About this clonotype itself: This may arise from a read error, as a much more abundant clone is one base away. The chain combines TRBV7-9 with TRBJ1-5; D ambiguous. Germline assignment: CDR1 SEHNR and CDR2 FQNEAQ (reference sequence). This CDR3 comprises 13 residues. The CDR3 bases are TGTGCCAGCAGCTTAGCCCCCAATCAGCCCGAGCATTTT. It yields the protein CASSLAPNQPEHF. Based on the CDR3 plus reference TRBV7-9 and TRBJ1-5, the full variable domain is DTGVSQNPRHKITKRGQNVTFRCDPISEHNRLYWYRQTLGQGPEFLTYFQNEAQLEKSRLLSDRFSAERPKGSFSTLEIQRTEQGDSAMYLCASSLAPNQPEHFGDGTRLSIL.

In this sample, this clonotype turned up once. The chain uses TRBV30 and TRBJ2-1, with 9 bases identical to TRBD2. The CDR3 contains 13 residues. The V gene end was trimmed by 4 bases and the J gene end by 4 bases; junction bases not matched to a gene: 2. Germline V gene lookup returns CDR1 GTSNPN and CDR2 SVGIG (reference sequence). CDR3 amino acids: CAWTSGVYNEQFF. In DNA form, the CDR3 reads TGTGCCTGGACTAGCGGGGTTTACAATGAGCAGTTCTTC. Based on the CDR3 plus reference TRBV30 and TRBJ2-1, the full variable domain is SQTIHQWPATLVQPVGSPLSLECTVEGTSNPNLYWYRQAAGRGLQLLFYSVGIGQISSEVPQNLSASRPQDRQFILSSKKLLLSDSGFYLCAWTSGVYNEQFFGPGTRLTVL.

This clonotype was seen ten or more times. The chain recombines TRBV13 with TRBJ1-5, with TRBD1 as a possible D gene (5 bases). V was trimmed by 3 bases and J by 2 bases, leaving 8 bases between them. The CDR3 sequence is 14 residues long. Germline assignment: CDR1 PRHDT and CDR2 FYEKMQ (reference sequence). CDR3 protein: CASSFRGRNQPQHF. The CDR3 nucleotides are TGTGCCAGCAGCTTTCGGGGACGCAATCAGCCCCAGCATTTT.

Worth noting for this clonotype: The junction does not match germline at one end; this may be a read error. The J gene is TRBJ2-4, the V gene TRBV6-2 or TRBV6-3, with TRBD2 matching 13 bases. CDR1 and CDR2 from the germline V gene are MNHEY and SVGEGT. The CDR3 sequence is 13 residues long. The CDR3 region is CASSSTSGGARDF. The DNA of the CDR3 is TGTGCCAGCAGTTCCACTAGCGGGGGGGCCCGGGACTTC.

This clonotype was found many times. The rearrangement joins TRBV19 to TRBJ1-5; 9 bases fit TRBD1. The V gene end was trimmed by 4 bases and the J gene end by 4 bases; junction bases not matched to a gene: 5. Germline CDR1 is LNHDA and CDR2 is SQIVND (reference sequence). The CDR3 is 15 residues long. In DNA form, the CDR3 reads TGTGCCAGTAGTACGGGACAGGGTGCGAATCAGCCCCAGCATTTT. The encoded protein is CASSTGQGANQPQHF.

This clonotype was recorded many times. The chain is built from TRBV10-3 and TRBJ2-7, with D possibly called TRBD1 or TRBD2 (6 bases each). Germline values: CDR1 ENHRY, CDR2 SYGVKD. CDR3 length: 14 amino acids. V was clipped by 10 bases and J by 5 bases, with 21 bases between them. The CDR3 nucleotides read TGTGCCACGTCCACCGGGGGCGTTCTGAACGAGCAGTACTTC. It is translated as CATSTGGVLNEQYF.

This clonotype was seen ten or more times. This sequence joins TRBV12-3 or TRBV12-4 and TRBJ2-1; 10 bases align to TRBD2. CDR3 length: 14 residues. After removal of 3 bases from V and 9 bases from J, the junction contained 5 bases not matched to a gene. CDR3 region: CASSFRIAGGEQFF. As DNA, the CDR3 is TGTGCCAGCAGTTTTAGAATAGCGGGGGGTGAGCAGTTCTTC.

This clonotype has a count of ten or more. The chain recombines TRBV12-5 with TRBJ1-2, with unresolved D. This CDR3 region has 14 residues. V dropped 5 bases and J dropped 8 bases, with 18 bases sitting between them. CDR1 is LGHNT and CDR2 is FRNRAP in the germline V gene. The CDR3 here is CASGTDEGYRGYTF. The CDR3 nucleotides read TGTGCTAGTGGTACTGACGAGGGCTACCGGGGCTACACCTTC.

This clonotype was observed many times. The rearrangement links TRBV7-6 to TRBJ2-5; TRBD1 agrees at 7 bases. Trimming took 6 bases from V and 1 from J; bases not matched to a gene: 11. CDR3 length equals 16 residues. Germline V gene lookup returns CDR1 SGHVS and CDR2 FNYEAQ. The CDR3 DNA is TGTGCCAGCAGTTCAAGGGGGCGCAGGATCCAAGAGACCCAGTACTTC. It is translated as CASSSRGRRIQETQYF. Full variable domain (remainder filled in from reference TRBV7-6 and TRBJ2-5): GAGVSQSPRYKVTKRGQDVALRCDPISGHVSLYWYRQALGQGPEFLTYFNYEAQQDKSGLPNDRFSAERPEGSISTLTIQRTEQRDSAMYRCASSSRGRRIQETQYFGPGTRLLVL.

This clonotype was seen ten or more times. The CDR3 bases are TGTGCCACCCCCGCCGTCAGGCAAAGGGAGCAGTACTTC. Translating it yields CATPAVRQREQYF. V and J are TRBV7-9 and TRBJ2-7; D not resolved. Germline V gene lookup returns CDR1 SEHNR and CDR2 FQNEAQ (reference sequence). CDR3 length: 13 residues. V was pared by 10 bases and J by 7 bases, with 20 bases between.

Many counts were recorded for this clonotype. The chain links TRBV7-2 to TRBJ1-2; the D is unclear. The V gene's germline CDR1 is SGHTA and CDR2 FQGNSA. The CDR3 spans 14 residues. V lost 2 bases, J lost 1 base, and 8 bases lay in between. The CDR3, as DNA: TGTGCCAGCAGCTTATTTGAGGTTAACTATGGCTACACCTTC. It translates to CASSLFEVNYGYTF.

This clonotype occurred many times. The chain joins TRBV6-2 or TRBV6-3 to TRBJ2-5; 7 bases map to TRBD2. V trimming: 5 bases; J trimming: 2 bases; junction bases outside the gene matches: 2. The CDR3 loop spans 13 amino acids. Per germline, CDR1 MNHEY and CDR2 SVGEGT. In DNA form, the CDR3 reads TGTGCCAGCAGTCCACTAGCGCAAGAGACCCAGTACTTC. Protein sequence: CASSPLAQETQYF.

Ten or more counts support this clonotype. The chain employs TRBV12-3 or TRBV12-4 and TRBJ2-5; D is unclear. The CDR3 is 14 residues long. V gave up 3 bases and J gave up 1 base, with 9 bases separating them. Here the CDR3 reads CASSFWQSQETQYF. CDR3 coding DNA: TGTGCCAGCAGTTTTTGGCAGTCCCAAGAGACCCAGTACTTC.

This clonotype has at least ten counts. This chain connects TRBV19 to TRBJ1-1; D is ambiguous. The germline V gene has CDR1 LNHDA and CDR2 SQIVND (reference sequence). The CDR3 covers 15 residues. Trimming took 4 bases from V and 0 from J, leaving 12 bases between them. The CDR3 spells CASSTGLALNTEAFF. CDR3 DNA sequence: TGTGCCAGTAGTACGGGGTTAGCGTTGAACACTGAAGCTTTCTTT.

The sample holds many counts of this clonotype. The gene calls are TRBV12-3 or TRBV12-4 and TRBJ2-5; TRBD1 or TRBD2 may be the D gene (7 bases each). This CDR3 has 16 amino acids. V lost 5 bases to trimming and J lost 7 bases, with 23 bases between them. The CDR3 sequence is CASSPTDQGGPGTQYF. CDR3 nucleotides: TGTGCCAGCAGTCCCACAGACCAGGGGGGGCCGGGGACCCAGTACTTC.

This clonotype was seen a few times. Lacking the conserved final phenylalanine or tryptophan, this CDR3 likely reflects a read error. The chain joins TRBV12-3 or TRBV12-4 to TRBJ1-1, with a possible D match to TRBD1 (5 bases). The CDR3 extends over 14 amino acids. Deletions cut 6 bases from V and 5 bases from J, with 16 bases between. The DNA for the CDR3 is TGTGCCAGCAGCCCCGTGGGGGGAGTAACTGAAGCTTTCGTT. The encoded protein is CASSPVGGVTEAFV.

This clonotype was counted a single time. CDR3 amino acids: CASSLRGGQGASTGELFF. Here the CDR3 DNA reads TGTGCCAGCAGCTTAAGGGGGGGACAGGGGGCATCCACCGGGGAGCTGTTTTTT. J is TRBJ2-2 and V is TRBV7-3, with TRBD1 matching over 12 bases. Germline CDR1 reads SGHTA; CDR2 reads FQGTGA. The CDR3 consists of 18 residues. The V gene end was trimmed by 1 base and the J gene end by 4 bases; junction bases not matched to a gene: 7.

This chain joins TRBV29-1 and TRBJ2-5; D might be TRBD1 or TRBD2, each matching 5 bases. The CDR3 runs 13 residues. V was trimmed by 3 bases and J by 5 bases, leaving 13 bases between them. Looked up from germline, CDR1 is SQVTM and CDR2 is ANQGSEA. CDR3 DNA sequence: TGCAGCGTTGATGAGGGCCGGGGCGAGACCCAGTACTTC. Encoded protein: CSVDEGRGETQYF.

The CDR3 DNA is TGCGCCAGCAGCTTGGGGGCAGGGAACACTGGAAACACCATATATTTT. Protein: CASSLGAGNTGNTIYF. This chain joins TRBV5-1 and TRBJ1-3; D might be TRBD1 (5 bases). The V end lost 0 bases, the J end lost 2 bases, and 12 bases lay between the germline ends. CDR3 size: 16 residues. Germline V CDR1 and CDR2: SGHRS, YFSETQ. The whole variable domain, filled in from reference TRBV5-1 and TRBJ1-3, reads KAGVTQTPRYLIKTRGQQVTLSCSPISGHRSVSWYQQTPGQGLQFLFEYFSETQRNKGNFPGRFSGRQFSNSRSEMNVSTLELGDSALYLCASSLGAGNTGNTIYFGEGSWLTVV.

This clonotype appeared many times. The chain has TRBV12-3 or TRBV12-4 and TRBJ2-4; the match to TRBD2 covers 12 bases. The ends lost 6 bases at V and 0 bases at J; junction bases unmatched: 9. The CDR3 covers 18 residues. The DNA for the CDR3 is TGTGCCAGCAGCCGGAGACTAGCGGGGGAGATAGCCAAAAACATTCAGTACTTC. This gives the protein CASSRRLAGEIAKNIQYF.

At least ten counts were recorded for this clonotype. Sequence at one end of the junction differs from germline and may be a read error. As DNA, the CDR3 is TGTGCCTGCAGTCCACAGGGGGGCACTGAAGCTTTCTTT. It yields the protein CACSPQGGTEAFF. The chain has TRBV12-3 or TRBV12-4 and TRBJ1-1; 8 positions agree with TRBD1. This CDR3 contains 13 residues.

The chain is built from TRBV7-8 and TRBJ1-1; 8 bases align to TRBD1. The CDR3 sequence is 14 residues long. The J segment lost 6 bases and the V segment lost 0 bases, leaving 3 bases of the junction unmatched. Germline V CDR1 and CDR2: SGHVS, FQNEAQ. The CDR3 nucleotides are TGTGCCAGCAGCTTAGCGACAGGGGACCCTGAAGCTTTCTTT. Encoded protein: CASSLATGDPEAFF.

The chain uses TRBV4-1 and TRBJ1-5; D gene unclear. Germline CDR1 and CDR2: MGHRA and YSYEKL. This CDR3 region has 16 residues. Trimming removed 1 base at V and 0 bases at J, with 10 bases between. CDR3 sequence (DNA): TGCGCCAGCAGCCAAGTCGGCGGGGATAGCAATCAGCCCCAGCATTTT. Its protein is CASSQVGGDSNQPQHF.

The chain carries TRBV19 and TRBJ1-2; 10 positions match TRBD1. Germline loops: CDR1 LNHDA, CDR2 SQIVND (reference sequence). The CDR3 totals 15 residues. The trim removed 1 base at V and 8 bases at J, leaving 7 bases unmatched. The CDR3 nucleotides read TGTGCCAGTAGTATAGCAGGACAGGGGGAAACGGGCTACACCTTC. Encoded protein: CASSIAGQGETGYTF.

The CDR3 loop is CSVTPKTEAFF. DNA of the CDR3: TGCAGCGTTACCCCGAAGACTGAAGCTTTCTTT. The gene calls are TRBV29-1 and TRBJ1-1; no reliable D call. CDR1 and CDR2 from the germline V gene are SQVTM and ANQGSEA. The CDR3 runs to 11 residues. V lost 5 bases, J lost 5 bases, and 9 bases lay in between.

This clonotype has ten or more counts. The chain recombines TRBV19 with TRBJ1-1; D is unclear. This CDR3 contains 12 residues. Germline values: CDR1 LNHDA, CDR2 SQIVND (reference sequence). V gave up 1 base and J gave up 4 bases, with 4 bases separating them. The CDR3 DNA follows: TGTGCCAGTAGTATAGTTCCCACTGAAGCTTTCTTT. Translating gives CASSIVPTEAFF. Full variable domain (rest looked up from reference TRBV19 and TRBJ1-1): DGGITQSPKYLFRKEGQNVTLSCEQNLNHDAMYWYRQDPGQGLRLIYYSQIVNDFQKGDIAEGYSVSREKKESFPLTVTSAQKNPTAFYLCASSIVPTEAFFGQGTRLTVV.

The CDR3 sequence is CASSEWVYRAAYSNQPQHF. In DNA, the CDR3 is TGTGCCAGCAGTGAATGGGTCTACAGGGCCGCATATAGCAATCAGCCCCAGCATTTT. This rearrangement joins TRBV6-1 to TRBJ1-5, with a possible D match to TRBD1 (6 bases). The CDR3 is made up of 19 amino acids. V was trimmed by 2 bases and J by 0 bases, leaving 20 bases between them. Germline V gene lookup returns CDR1 MNHNS and CDR2 SASEGT.